The present T cell receptor beta chain was sequenced within a study of cytomegalovirus exposure and HLA in healthy donors. Notes on the study in general: An analysis that came later showed most CMV-associated TCR beta chains appearing HLA-restricted.

Both 60 Vbeta primers and 13 Jbeta primers went into the PCR. Repertoires were generated with immunoSEQ multiplex PCR, while TCRdb's copy carries only in-frame clones and drops some. This sample has around 200,000 clones, with about 70% found just once. The CDR3 extends over 17 amino acids. CDR1 is LNHDA, CDR2 SQIVND, per germline (reference sequence). Unmatched junction bases numbered 10, after V lost 1 base and J lost 6 bases. As for this clone: What it binds is not known.

The clonotype originates from a man between 40 and 49 years old in good health and CMV-seropositive. The chain recombines TRBV19 with TRBJ2-4; 9 bases line up with TRBD1. The sequenced sample consisted of PBMCs. The CDR3 is CASSIAGGTGSANIQYF. CDR3 nucleotide sequence: TGTGCCAGTAGTATAGCAGGGGGGACAGGGTCGGCAAACATTCAGTACTTC.